This TCR beta chain was found in a study of control samples from healthy donors and cancer patients. The table came from immunoSEQ multiplex PCR; TCRdb's copy has only in-frame clones and leaves some out. Of about 150,000 clones listed, approximately 93% were seen once; the top ten hold approximately 6%. The CDR3 is 18 amino acids. V lost 5 bases to trimming and J lost 0 bases, with 22 bases between them. Germline values: CDR1 SGHVS, CDR2 FQNEAQ. The source of this sequence is a man in his forties or fifties in good health. The source material was blood. V and J are TRBV7-8 and TRBJ1-1; D remains ambiguous. The CDR3 reads CASSPEGQEPPMNTEAFF. In DNA, the CDR3 is TGTGCCAGCAGCCCAGAAGGGCAGGAGCCTCCAATGAACACTGAAGCTTTCTTT.